This T cell receptor beta chain was documented in a study of control samples from healthy donors and cancer patients. Sequencing used immunoSEQ multiplex PCR; TCRdb keeps in-frame clones, though not all of them. Here the sample spans roughly 92,000 clones, 85% to 90% being singletons. CDR1 SGHTA and CDR2 FQGTGA come from the germline V gene. The CDR3 is made up of 16 amino acids. Trimming pared 0 bases from V and 0 bases from J, leaving 10 bases between. This clone was seen more than once but under ten times. The clonotype was recovered from a woman aged 55-69 years in good health. The sequencing input was blood. V and J are TRBV7-3 and TRBJ2-3, with D hard to call. Written as DNA, the CDR3 is TGTGCCAGCAGCTTAACTAGGACGACGAGCACAGATACGCAGTATTTT. Its translation is CASSLTRTTSTDTQYF.